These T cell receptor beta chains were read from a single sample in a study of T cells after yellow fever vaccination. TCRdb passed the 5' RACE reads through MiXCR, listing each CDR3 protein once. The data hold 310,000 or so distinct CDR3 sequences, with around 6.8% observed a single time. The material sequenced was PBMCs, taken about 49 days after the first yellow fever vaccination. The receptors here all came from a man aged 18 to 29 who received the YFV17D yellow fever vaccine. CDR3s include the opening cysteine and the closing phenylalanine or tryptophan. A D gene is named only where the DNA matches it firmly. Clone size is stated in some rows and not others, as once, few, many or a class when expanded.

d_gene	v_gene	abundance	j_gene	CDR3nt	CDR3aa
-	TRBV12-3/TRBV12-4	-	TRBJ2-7	TGTGCCAGCAGTTTATCAGGGAGCTCCTACGAGCAGTACTTC	CASSLSGSSYEQYF
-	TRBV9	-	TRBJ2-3	TGTGCCAGCAGTTTAGCGGCCCCCACAGATACGCAGTATTTT	CASSLAAPTDTQYF
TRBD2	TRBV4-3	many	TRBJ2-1	TGCGCCAGCAGCCAAGATCGGCGGGGGGGCCGCTATGCGATTAGGCAGTTCTTC	CASSQDRRGGRYAIRQFF
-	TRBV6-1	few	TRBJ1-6	TGTGCCAGCGCTCACACGTGGAGGGATTCACCCCTCCACTTT	CASAHTWRDSPLHF
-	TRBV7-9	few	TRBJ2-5	TGTGCCAGCAGCTTACAGGGTTTTGGGGAGACCCAGTACTTC	CASSLQGFGETQYF
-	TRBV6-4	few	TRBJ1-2	TGTGCCAGCAGTCACCGCCCCGCCTGGACCCCAGTGGATCTCTATGGCTACACCTTC	CASSHRPAWTPVDLYGYTF
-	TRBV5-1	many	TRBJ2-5	TGCGCCAGCAGCTTGGGAACGGAGACCCAGTACTTC	CASSLGTETQYF
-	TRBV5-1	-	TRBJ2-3	TGCGCCAGCAGCTTAGACAAGCGTTATACGCAGTATTTT	CASSLDKRYTQYF
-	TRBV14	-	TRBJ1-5	TGTGCCAGCAGCCATTCGAGGGGTCAGCCCCAGCATTTT	CASSHSRGQPQHF
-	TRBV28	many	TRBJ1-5	TGTGCCAGCAGTCTGGGAGGGGGGCGGCCCCAGCATTTT	CASSLGGGRPQHF
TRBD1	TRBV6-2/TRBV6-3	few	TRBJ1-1	TGTGCCAGCAGTCAGGACAGGGGGCCAGGCACTGAAGCTTTCTTT	CASSQDRGPGTEAFF
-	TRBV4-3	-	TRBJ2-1	TGCGCCAGCAGCCAAGATGTAGGGGGAGATGAGCAGTTCTTC	CASSQDVGGDEQFF
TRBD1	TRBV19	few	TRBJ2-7	TGTGCCACCGCAGACAGGGAGCGCTACGAGCAGTACTTC	CATADRERYEQYF
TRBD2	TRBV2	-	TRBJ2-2	TGTGCCAGCGGTGGACTAGCGGCCGGGGAGCTGTTTTTT	CASGGLAAGELFF
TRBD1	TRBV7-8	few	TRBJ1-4	TGTGCCAGCAGCTTGGAGGGACAGGGGCCCGAAAAACTGTTTTTT	CASSLEGQGPEKLFF
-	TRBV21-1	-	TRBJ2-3	TGTGCCAAGAGCAAAGGGGGGCCCTGCCCAGATACGCAGTATTTT	CAKSKGGPCPDTQYF
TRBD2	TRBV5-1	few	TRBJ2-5	TGCGCCAGCAGCCGAATCTCTAGCGGGATGGAAGAGACCCAGTACTTC	CASSRISSGMEETQYF
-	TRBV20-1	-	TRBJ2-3	TGCAGTGCTCCTAGACTAGTGAGCACAGATACGCAGTATTTT	CSAPRLVSTDTQYF
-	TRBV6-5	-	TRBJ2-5	TGTGCCAGCAGTTACAGGGCCCAAGAGACCCAGTACTTC	CASSYRAQETQYF
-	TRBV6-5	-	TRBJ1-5	TGTGCCAGCAGTTACGGGCTTGGCCAGCCCCAGCATTTT	CASSYGLGQPQHF
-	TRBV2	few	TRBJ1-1	TGTGCCAGCAATAGAGTAGGAGGAAACACTGAAGCTTTCTTT	CASNRVGGNTEAFF
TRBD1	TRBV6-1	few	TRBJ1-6	TGTGCCAGCAGTGAGAGCCAGGGGGGTTCACCCCTCCACTTT	CASSESQGGSPLHF
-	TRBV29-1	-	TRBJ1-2	TGCAGCGTTGAAGCCAGCTATGGCTACACCTTC	CSVEASYGYTF
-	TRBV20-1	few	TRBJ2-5	TGCTGTGCTAGAGATCTCGGGAGCGACGTACGGGAGACCCAGTACTTC	CCARDLGSDVRETQYF
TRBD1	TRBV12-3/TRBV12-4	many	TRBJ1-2	TGTGCCAGCAGCCCCGGGACAGTCGCCAACTATGGCTACACCTTC	CASSPGTVANYGYTF
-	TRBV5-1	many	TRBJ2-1	TGTGCCAGCAGTTTACTCAGCTCCTACAATGAGCAGTTCTTC	CASSLLSSYNEQFF
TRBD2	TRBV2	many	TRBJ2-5	TGTGCCAGCAGACTAGCGGGGGAAGAGACCCAGTACTTC	CASRLAGEETQYF
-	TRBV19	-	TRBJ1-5	TGTGCCAGTAGTACACAGGGTCATAGCAATCAGCCCCAGCATTTT	CASSTQGHSNQPQHF
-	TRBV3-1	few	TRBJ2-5	TGTGCCAGCAGCCAAGACGTGGGCCCCGAGACCCAGTACTTC	CASSQDVGPETQYF
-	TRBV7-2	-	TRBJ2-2	TGTGCCAGCAGCCCCCTCCAGACCGGGGAGCTGTTTTTT	CASSPLQTGELFF
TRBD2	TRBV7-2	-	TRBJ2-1	TGTGCCAGCAGGCCGACTAGCGGGGGGGCCAATGAGCAGTTCTTC	CASRPTSGGANEQFF
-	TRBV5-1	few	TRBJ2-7	TGCGCCAGCAGCTTGTCGGGGGTCTCCTACGAGCAGTACTTC	CASSLSGVSYEQYF
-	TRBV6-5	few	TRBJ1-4	TGTGCCAGCAGTTTCGTAAATGAAAAACTGTTTTTT	CASSFVNEKLFF
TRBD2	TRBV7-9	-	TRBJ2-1	TGTGCCAGCCTTCCTGTCCCTAGCGGGGATAAGAGGGAGCAGTTCTTC	CASLPVPSGDKREQFF
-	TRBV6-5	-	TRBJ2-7	TGTGCCAGCAGTTCCCGGTTCAATTCCTACGAGCAGTACTTC	CASSSRFNSYEQYF
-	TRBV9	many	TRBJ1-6	TGTGCCAGCAGCGCAACAGGGTGGAATTCACCCCTCCACTTT	CASSATGWNSPLHF
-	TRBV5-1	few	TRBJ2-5	TGCGCCAGCAGCCTGTGGGGGGGCCCATTTAAGTACCAAGAGACCCAGTACTTC	CASSLWGGPFKYQETQYF
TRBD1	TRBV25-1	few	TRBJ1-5	TGTGCCAGCAGGACAGGGGATAGCAATCAGCCCCAGCATTTT	CASRTGDSNQPQHF
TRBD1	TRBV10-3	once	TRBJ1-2	TGTGCCATCAGTGACGGGACAGGGGACTATGGCTACACCTTC	CAISDGTGDYGYTF
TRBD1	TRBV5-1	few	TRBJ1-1	TGCGCCAGCAGCGACAGGGAATTCGGGAACACTGAAGCTTTCTTT	CASSDREFGNTEAFF
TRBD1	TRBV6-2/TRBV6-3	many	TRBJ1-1	TGTGCCAGCAGTGAGGGACAGGGGCCGATGAACACTGAAGCTTTCTTT	CASSEGQGPMNTEAFF
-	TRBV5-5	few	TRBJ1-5	TGTGCCAGCAGCTTGGCTGGGGAGGGACGACAGCCCCAGCATTTT	CASSLAGEGRQPQHF
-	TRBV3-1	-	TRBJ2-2	TGTGCCAGCAGGGGCAGAACGAACACCGGGGAGCTGTTTTTT	CASRGRTNTGELFF
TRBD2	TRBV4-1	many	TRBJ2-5	TGCGCCAGCAGCCCCTCCTCGGGACTAGGCGGGGAGACCCAGTACTTC	CASSPSSGLGGETQYF
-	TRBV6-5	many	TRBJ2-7	TGTGCCAGCAGTTACTCGCAGGCCAACGAGCAGTACTTC	CASSYSQANEQYF
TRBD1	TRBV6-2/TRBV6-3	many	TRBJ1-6	TGTGCCAGCAAGGACCTCGGGACAGCCAAAGCTCTCCCCCTCCACTTT	CASKDLGTAKALPLHF
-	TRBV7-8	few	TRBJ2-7	TGTGCCAGCAGCTTAAAGAGGGTATCCTACGAGCAGTACTTC	CASSLKRVSYEQYF
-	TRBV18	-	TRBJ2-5	TGTGCCAGCTCACCACCCGGCACCCGGGAGACCCAGTACTTC	CASSPPGTRETQYF